The present T cell receptor (beta chain) was sequenced within a study of T cells in Graves' hyperthyroidism and ophthalmopathy (dated by TCRdb to between 2018 and 2020). The study in broad terms: Peripheral blood samples were taken at the time of initial diagnosis, prior to any treatment. To identify TCR V-J signatures that set the groups apart, the researchers used a discovery cohort of 100 patients, made up of 40 to 45 with Graves' ophthalmopathy and 57 with stable Graves' hyperthyroidism. Prospective prediction of ophthalmopathy was tested in an independent validation cohort consisting of about 20 hyperthyroidism patients and more than 15 patients who later progressed to ophthalmopathy. The 80 to 100 discovery patients were randomly divided into training and test sets at a 7:3 ratio. Thyroid tissue and blood T-cell repertoires from over 5 Graves' hyperthyroidism patients were also compared in the study. Following sampling, methimazole starting at 30 mg daily was given to hyperthyroidism patients, and high-dose intravenous methylprednisolone was given to ophthalmopathy patients. The paper reports TCR Vbeta CDR3 sequencing of about 140 peripheral blood samples: around 45 ophthalmopathy, about 75 hyperthyroidism and around 17 progressor patients.

In the ophthalmopathy patients, disease was moderately to severely active, with a Clinical Activity Score of 3 or more, a NOSPECS grade of 4 or more, and a duration of less than 3 months. The study excluded patients with uncontrolled infections, other autoimmune diseases, pregnancy or lactation. Diagnoses were established on the basis of clinical symptoms, serum thyroxine and TRAb, thyroid ultrasound, and orbital computed tomography. PBMCs were isolated from about 10 ml of fresh peripheral blood by Ficoll-Paque density gradient centrifugation. Trizol reagent was used to extract total RNA, and RNA quality was then checked on an Agilent 2100 Bioanalyzer. With respect to this clonotype: This clone's antigen is unknown. The sample holds no much larger clone one base away, and base qualities are not on file.

TCR beta CDR3 regions were amplified from RNA transcripts. The first round of RT-PCR for the TCR CDR3 was performed with the HTBI primer set and the Qiagen OneStep RT-PCR kit. Libraries were constructed in a second round of multiplex PCR, after which size selection and purification were performed. Libraries were sequenced paired-end with 100 bp reads on an Illumina HiSeq2000. The paper's data handling went like this. SOAPnuke was used to process the raw data, removing reads that contained adapters or uncalled bases, had a mean Phred below 15, or lacked an exact match to the constant primer or identifier. High-quality paired reads were merged with COPE v1.2.5, and unique nucleotide sequences were defined as clonotypes. MiTCR v1.1 was used to align clonotypes to the IMGT TRBV, TRBD and TRBJ reference segments. The analysis was restricted to V-J combinations with a frequency above 0.0001, which together covered just over 98% of the repertoires. The TCS score was defined as the ratio of F50 (clonal expansion) to E x V (chaos), calculated using BLOSUM62-based TCRdist between CDR3 peptides within each V-J. Welch's t-statistics and random forest reduced roughly 530 V-J features to under 15, which were used in a naive Bayes classifier (R e1071). TCRdb handled the public reads itself, with Q25 trimming in fastp and clone calling in MiXCR, and kept productive beta chains. For every CDR3 protein sequence, its rows merge into one entry that carries the most common genes and DNA. The V and J calls follow TCRdb's processing rather than the paper's. A total of about 640,000 distinct CDR3 sequences appear in this sample, about a fifth of them only once. Roughly 30% of the sample rests with the top ten.

Summary of the overall study and its limitations: Ophthalmopathy was separated from stable hyperthyroidism by a 13 V-J signature model, with approximately 85% sensitivity and approximately 84% specificity obtained in cross-validation and 80%/75% obtained in testing. Sample size was not statistically predetermined, and investigators were not blinded to group allocation. Most expanded thyroid clonotypes (frequency above 0.001) were also found in blood, which suggests that blood repertoires may mirror thyroid immune responses. During validation, the model predicted progression to ophthalmopathy a median of about 6.3 months ahead of onset, with roughly 65% sensitivity and around 73% specificity.

The cysteine opens and the phenylalanine closes a CDR3 of 14 amino acids. This entry keeps only the CDR3 DNA: 42 bases, framed from base 1. CDR1 and CDR2 were assigned from the germline V gene as SGHDN and FVKESK. The junction shows trimming of 3 bases on V and 2 bases on J, plus 7 bases between the germline ends. The sequence is built from TRBV14 and TRBJ2-2, with no confident D gene call. The TCR originated in a man younger than 40 with Graves' ophthalmopathy. The specimen was blood. The nucleotide sequence is TGTGCCAGCAGCCATAACAGCAACACCGGGGAGCTGTTTTTT. Translated, it gives CASSHNSNTGELFF.